Detailed here is one TCR beta chain. Its specific antigen is unknown. The sample holds no much larger clone one base away, and base qualities are not on file. The data belong to a study of CD4 T cells in relation to SARS-CoV-2 and coronaviruses (dated by TCRdb to the early 2020s). For the study in its entirety: In the ViraFEST assay, PBMCs were grown with antigen for approximately 10 days, and TCR beta CDR3s were then sequenced to identify antigen-specific clonal expansions. The Adaptive Biotechnologies TCR-sequencing kit was used for samples from a few pre-COVID donors and for the naive versus memory experiments, whereas the other data were Illumina-based. Memory CD4+ T cell crossreactivity between SARS-CoV-2 and common cold coronavirus spike proteins was assessed at the TCR clonotype level in the study. For other donors in the study, expansion assays were sequenced with a different, Illumina-based TCR-beta assay. HLA restriction was mapped for shared crossreactive spike epitopes using patient-derived lymphoblastoid cell lines. The negative reference condition was either a culture with an HIV-1 Nef peptide pool or a culture with no peptide.

Reading the germline V gene (reference sequence) gives CDR1 LNHDA and CDR2 SQIVND. The CDR3 covers 14 residues, taking in both the cysteine and the phenylalanine. The sequence is cut down to CDR3 DNA, 42 bases in frame from base 1. V is reduced by 6 bases and J by 1 base, leaving a spacing of 7 bases between them. The receptor library was made with the immunoSEQ multiplex PCR assay. Turning to the authors' computational methods: Preprocessing removed nonproductive sequences and CDR3s not starting with C, not ending with F or W, or shorter than 7 amino acids. Antigen-specific clonotypes were called with the MANAFEST web app, based on expansion relative to reference and other culture wells. A clone was considered positive if significant expansion relative to the reference culture was observed in 2 of 3 replicate wells at an FDR below 0.05. Positive clones also required significant expansion versus all other tandem wells and an odds ratio above 5. CDR3 homology was quantified as pairwise Levenshtein distance, calculated with the stringdist R package after three terminal residues were trimmed from each end. The table comes from immuneACCESS by way of TCRdb, which keeps in-frame sequences with V and J called. Part of the clones is missing from these tables; in studies checked, under half for an unresolved V gene and the rest for unknown reasons. The DNA gave D and trimming, while V, J and clone size come from that table. Counted in this sample were 9,500 to 15,000 clones; 65% to 70% of them appeared once. Roughly 7.8% of the sample comes from the top ten.

Summary of the overall study and its limitations: Significantly weaker SARS-CoV-2-driven expansion was shown by crossreactive clones than by monoreactive clones, consistent with antigenic imprinting. Small numbers of patients and of tested TCRs limited the study. Pre-pandemic and post-infection samples were not both contributed by any donor, so tracing of the source of pre-existing responses was limited. Because the crossreactivity analysis focused on spike protein, crossreactivity against other viral proteins was not assessed. In roughly 65% of donors, memory CD4+ clonotypes turned up that crossrecognized SARS-CoV-2 and at least one common cold coronavirus spike.

CD4+ T cells from unexposed donors were collected before the COVID-19 pandemic (2011-2018). The EasySep CD4+ T cell isolation kit was used to isolate CD4+ T cells once the cultures had run for roughly 11 days. As cell numbers permitted, CD4+ T cells from unexposed donors were tested for reactivity to SARS-CoV-2 S and N and to four common cold coronavirus spike pools. PBMCs were cultured at a few million per well in IMDM supplemented with around 5.3% human AB serum and 9 to 10 IU/ml IL-2. Half of the culture medium was replaced with fresh IL-2-containing medium on days 3 and 7. In general, triplicate replicate wells were used for every peptide culture condition. Leukapheresis product for the unexposed donors was purchased commercially. Ficoll-Paque PLUS gradient centrifugation was used to isolate PBMCs from either whole blood or leukapheresis product. The PBMCs went either fresh into the expansion assay or into cryopreservation at -140 degrees C. The QIAamp Micro DNA Kit was used to extract genomic DNA from the CD4+ T cells.

The sample comprised CD4+ T cells from PBMCs, cultured in vitro. This TCR came from a human donor in good health. The chain was built from TRBV19 and TRBJ2-6; the D segment cannot be called with confidence. The CDR3 protein: CASSDGSGANVLTF. The bases read TGTGCCAGTAGCGATGGGTCTGGGGCCAACGTCCTGACTTTC.